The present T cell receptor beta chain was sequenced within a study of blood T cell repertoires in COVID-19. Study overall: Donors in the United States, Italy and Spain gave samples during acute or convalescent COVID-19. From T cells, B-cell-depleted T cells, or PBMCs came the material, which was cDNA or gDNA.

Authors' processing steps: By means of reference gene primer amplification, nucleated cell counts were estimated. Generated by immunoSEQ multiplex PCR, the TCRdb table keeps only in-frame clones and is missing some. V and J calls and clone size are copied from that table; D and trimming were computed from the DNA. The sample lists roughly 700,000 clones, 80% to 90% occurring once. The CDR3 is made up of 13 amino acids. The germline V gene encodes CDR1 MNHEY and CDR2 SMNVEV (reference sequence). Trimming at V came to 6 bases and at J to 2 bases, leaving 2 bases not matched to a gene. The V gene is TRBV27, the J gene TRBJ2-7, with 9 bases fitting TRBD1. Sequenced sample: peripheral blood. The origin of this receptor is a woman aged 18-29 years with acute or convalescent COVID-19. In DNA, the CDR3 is TGTGCCAGCAGGACAGGGGGGGCCTACGAGCAGTACTTC. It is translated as CASRTGGAYEQYF.